This T cell receptor beta chain is from a study of T-cell reconstitution after alpha-beta-depleted transplantation in children. The CDR3 totals 16 residues. Germline V gives CDR1 MNHNS, CDR2 SASEGT. The germline V and J ends were trimmed by 5 bases and 1 base, with 16 bases remaining between them. It was with unique molecular identifiers that the TCRbeta library was prepared. Each CDR3 protein gets one entry after TCRdb re-called the PCR reads with MiXCR. Among over 200,000 distinct CDR3 sequences listed, around 10% were seen once. This clonotype was picked up a small number of times. V is TRBV6-1 and J is TRBJ2-3; TRBD1 is a possible D gene (5 bases). The receptor was isolated from a human donor who donated a stem cell graft to a child with acute lymphoblastic leukemia. Material: PBMCs from the stem cell graft donor, obtained from the stem cell graft. The CDR3 spells CASSRLQGVGTDTQYF. CDR3 bases: TGTGCCAGCAGTCGGCTCCAGGGTGTTGGCACAGATACGCAGTATTTT.